The present TCR beta chain was sequenced within a study of T cells in Graves' hyperthyroidism and ophthalmopathy (dated by TCRdb to about 2019). With regard to the full study: Peripheral blood was sampled at the time of initial diagnosis, prior to any treatment. To identify distinguishing TCR V-J signatures, a discovery cohort of about 100 patients was used, comprising 43 with Graves' ophthalmopathy and around 57 with stable Graves' hyperthyroidism. Whether ophthalmopathy could be predicted prospectively was tested in an independent validation cohort made up of 18 to 20 hyperthyroidism patients plus 17 patients who later progressed to ophthalmopathy. For training and testing, the 110 or so patients in the discovery cohort were randomly divided in a 7:3 ratio. In addition, the study compared T-cell repertoires in thyroid tissue and in blood from five to seven Graves' hyperthyroidism patients. Once sampling was done, hyperthyroidism patients were given methimazole at a starting dose of 30 mg daily, whereas ophthalmopathy patients were given high-dose intravenous methylprednisolone. The paper describes TCR Vbeta CDR3 sequencing of about 140 peripheral blood samples, made up of roughly 40 ophthalmopathy patients, over 70 hyperthyroidism patients and 17 progressor patients.

As encoded in the germline V gene, CDR1 is MDHEN while CDR2 is SYDVKM. V lost 6 bases and J lost 0 bases; the stretch between them is 23 bases long. The CDR3 contains 18 residues, cysteine and phenylalanine counted. This entry keeps only the CDR3 DNA: 54 bases, framed from base 1. The investigation overall reported the following: In validation, the model predicted progression to ophthalmopathy with 60% to 71% sensitivity and roughly 75% specificity, a median of approximately 6.7 months before onset. A model built on a 13 V-J signature distinguished ophthalmopathy from stable hyperthyroidism, reaching around 90% sensitivity and about 81% specificity in cross-validation and 80%/75% in testing. Sample size was not statistically predetermined, and investigators were not blinded to group allocation. Most expanded thyroid clonotypes (frequency above 0.001) were also detected in blood, a finding suggesting that blood repertoires may reflect thyroid immune responses.

This clonotype came up many times. Which antigen it targets is not known. Per-base quality was not reported, and no clone a single base away is much larger than it. The TCR beta CDR3 regions were amplified from the RNA transcripts. For the first round of RT-PCR on the TCR CDR3, the HTBI primer set was used together with the Qiagen OneStep RT-PCR kit. A second multiplex PCR round built the libraries, followed by size selection and purification. Sequencing of the libraries was done on an Illumina HiSeq2000 using paired-end 100 bp reads. On the authors' methods: SOAPnuke was used to process the raw data, removing reads that contained adapters or uncalled bases, had a mean Phred below 15, or lacked an exact match to the constant primer or identifier. High-quality paired reads were merged using COPE v1.2.5, and each unique nucleotide sequence was defined as a clonotype. Clonotypes were aligned to IMGT TRBV, TRBD and TRBJ reference segments using MiTCR v1.1. The analysis was restricted to V-J combinations with a frequency above 0.0001, which together covered just over 99% of the repertoires. A TCS score was defined as the ratio of F50 (clonal expansion) to E x V (chaos), with BLOSUM62-based TCRdist applied between CDR3 peptides within each V-J. Welch's t-statistics and random forest reduced 450 to 600 V-J features to under 15, which were used in a naive Bayes classifier (R e1071). In-frame beta chains were kept once TCRdb had trimmed the public reads at Q25 with fastp and called clones with MiXCR. Here each entry gathers all rows of one CDR3 protein and keeps the most common genes and DNA. The V and J calls reflect TCRdb's pipeline rather than the authors' work. The sample includes 700,000 or so distinct CDR3 sequences, with around 13% observed a single time. Approximately 12% of the sample is held by the ten biggest clonotypes.

Ophthalmopathy patients had moderately to severely active disease, Clinical Activity Score of at least 3, NOSPECS grade of at least 4, and duration under 3 months. Any patient with an uncontrolled infection, another autoimmune disease, pregnancy or lactation was excluded. Diagnoses were based on clinical symptoms, serum thyroxine and TRAb, thyroid ultrasound and orbital computed tomography. PBMCs were separated from roughly 9.3 ml of fresh peripheral blood using Ficoll-Paque density gradient centrifugation. Total RNA was extracted using Trizol reagent, and RNA quality was assessed on an Agilent 2100 Bioanalyzer.

Rearrangement joined TRBV28 to TRBJ1-2; no confident D gene assignment can be made. Sequenced sample: blood. The clonotype was recovered from a woman aged 45 to 65 with Graves' ophthalmopathy. The CDR3 reads CASRPTGVGRSPNYGYTF. The nucleotide sequence is given as TGTGCCAGCAGACCAACCGGGGTCGGCAGAAGTCCTAACTATGGCTACACCTTC.